Below are 9 T cell receptor beta chains sequenced from a single sample in a study of tumor-infiltrating lymphocytes in primary liver carcinoma. Priming with a constant-region primer yielded TCR beta cDNA from approximately 500 ng total RNA. Sequencing libraries for TCR beta derived from three nested multiplex PCR rounds that used slightly modified ARM-PCR. It was with TRBV1-TRBV30 forward primers and a C-beta reverse primer that the first two PCR rounds were run, at about 10 cycles each. Each CDR3 protein is one row after TCRdb ran MiXCR on the multiplex PCR reads. The profile shows just under 55,000 distinct CDR3 sequences, about 80% of them singletons. Between 20 and 30 mg of unsorted bulk tissue served as the source from which RNA and DNA were co-extracted. Sequencing used liver tumor tissue from sampling region 2. Stated subset: tumor region T2, inferior pole. These receptors originate from a man in his forties or fifties with primary liver carcinoma and hepatitis B virus infection.

A remark on this clonotype: Mismatch with germline at one junction end may stem from a read error. The V call is TRBV7-9, the J call TRBJ2-7; D unresolved. Germline-derived CDR1 and CDR2 are SEHNR and FQNEAQ (reference sequence). The CDR3 spans 11 residues. CDR3 nucleotide sequence: TGTACCAGCAGCCCACTCCACGAGCAGTACTTC. Translation: CTSSPLHEQYF.

As regards this clonotype: The junction departs from the called germline gene at one end, perhaps through a read error. CDR3: CASSRDLTSSRPYEQYF. CDR3 bases: TGCGCCAGTAGCCGAGACTTAACATCTTCCCGCCCCTACGAGCAGTACTTC. The chain recombines TRBV4-1 with TRBJ2-7; D is ambiguous. This CDR3 is 17 amino acids long. In germline, CDR1 is MGHRA, CDR2 YSYEKL.

This clonotype is judged medium-sized. This chain links TRBV11-2 with TRBJ2-2, with 8 bases fitting TRBD1. The ends lost 1 base at V and 3 bases at J; junction bases unmatched: 4. Germline loops: CDR1 SGHAT, CDR2 FQNNGV. This CDR3 is 16 amino acids long. This chain's CDR3 is CASSLGPGGDTGELFF. Here the CDR3 DNA reads TGTGCCAGCAGCTTAGGGCCAGGGGGCGACACCGGGGAGCTGTTTTTT.

V usage is TRBV20-1 and J usage is TRBJ1-2; D is uncertain. CDR3 length equals 11 residues. Trimming shortened V by 7 bases and J by 5 bases, and 11 bases separated the two germline ends. Germline V gene data show CDR1 as DFQATT and CDR2 as SNEGSKA (reference sequence). Here the CDR3 reads CSGQAIYGYTF. The CDR3 DNA follows: TGCAGTGGTCAGGCGATATATGGCTACACCTTC.

A remark on this clonotype: Lacking the conserved final phenylalanine or tryptophan, this CDR3 likely reflects a read error. No DNA is shown, since the ends of the CDR3 on it are uncertain; the CDR3 is the one TCRdb lists. This chain connects TRBV29-1 to TRBJ2-7; TRBD2, the table's D call, was not compared with the DNA. Germline V lookup: CDR1 SQVTM, CDR2 ANQGSEA. The CDR3 spans 14 residues, counting both ends. CDR3 protein: CSAAPTSGEDELYI.

This sequence joins TRBV10-3 and TRBJ2-1; TRBD2 is a possible D gene (7 bases). Germline CDR1 is ENHRY and CDR2 is SYGVKD. The CDR3 is made up of 13 amino acids. The CDR3: CTSASGEGYEQFF. CDR3 DNA: TGTACATCGGCCTCAGGGGAGGGGTATGAGCAGTTCTTC.

With respect to this clonotype: Relative to the germline gene, one junction end is altered; a read error may explain this. This chain uses TRBV29-1 with TRBJ2-1; 13 bases match TRBD2. Germline V gene sequence: CDR1 SQVTM, CDR2 ANQGSEA. The CDR3 is made up of 16 amino acids. The CDR3 region is CSAAWTSGSSYSEQFF. In nucleotides, the CDR3 is TGCAGCGCCGCCTGGACTAGCGGGAGCTCCTACAGTGAGCAGTTCTTC.

On this clonotype itself: Compared with germline, one end of the junction differs, possibly owing to a read error. The rearrangement uses TRBV6-1 and TRBJ1-5, with D unclear. CDR3 size: 10 residues. CDR1 is MNHNS and CDR2 is SASEGT in the germline V gene. CDR3: CASSYHPQHF. The DNA for the CDR3 is TGTGCCAGCAGTTATCATCCCCAACATTTT.

Regarding this clonotype: A much larger clone sits a single nucleotide away, making a read error possible. V and J are TRBV12-3 or TRBV12-4 and TRBJ2-2; D is possibly TRBD2 (5 bases). CDR3 length equals 14 residues. The CDR3 DNA reads as TGTGCCAGCAGCCGACCAGGACCCACCGGGGAGCTGTTGTTT. It is translated as CASSRPGPTGELLF.